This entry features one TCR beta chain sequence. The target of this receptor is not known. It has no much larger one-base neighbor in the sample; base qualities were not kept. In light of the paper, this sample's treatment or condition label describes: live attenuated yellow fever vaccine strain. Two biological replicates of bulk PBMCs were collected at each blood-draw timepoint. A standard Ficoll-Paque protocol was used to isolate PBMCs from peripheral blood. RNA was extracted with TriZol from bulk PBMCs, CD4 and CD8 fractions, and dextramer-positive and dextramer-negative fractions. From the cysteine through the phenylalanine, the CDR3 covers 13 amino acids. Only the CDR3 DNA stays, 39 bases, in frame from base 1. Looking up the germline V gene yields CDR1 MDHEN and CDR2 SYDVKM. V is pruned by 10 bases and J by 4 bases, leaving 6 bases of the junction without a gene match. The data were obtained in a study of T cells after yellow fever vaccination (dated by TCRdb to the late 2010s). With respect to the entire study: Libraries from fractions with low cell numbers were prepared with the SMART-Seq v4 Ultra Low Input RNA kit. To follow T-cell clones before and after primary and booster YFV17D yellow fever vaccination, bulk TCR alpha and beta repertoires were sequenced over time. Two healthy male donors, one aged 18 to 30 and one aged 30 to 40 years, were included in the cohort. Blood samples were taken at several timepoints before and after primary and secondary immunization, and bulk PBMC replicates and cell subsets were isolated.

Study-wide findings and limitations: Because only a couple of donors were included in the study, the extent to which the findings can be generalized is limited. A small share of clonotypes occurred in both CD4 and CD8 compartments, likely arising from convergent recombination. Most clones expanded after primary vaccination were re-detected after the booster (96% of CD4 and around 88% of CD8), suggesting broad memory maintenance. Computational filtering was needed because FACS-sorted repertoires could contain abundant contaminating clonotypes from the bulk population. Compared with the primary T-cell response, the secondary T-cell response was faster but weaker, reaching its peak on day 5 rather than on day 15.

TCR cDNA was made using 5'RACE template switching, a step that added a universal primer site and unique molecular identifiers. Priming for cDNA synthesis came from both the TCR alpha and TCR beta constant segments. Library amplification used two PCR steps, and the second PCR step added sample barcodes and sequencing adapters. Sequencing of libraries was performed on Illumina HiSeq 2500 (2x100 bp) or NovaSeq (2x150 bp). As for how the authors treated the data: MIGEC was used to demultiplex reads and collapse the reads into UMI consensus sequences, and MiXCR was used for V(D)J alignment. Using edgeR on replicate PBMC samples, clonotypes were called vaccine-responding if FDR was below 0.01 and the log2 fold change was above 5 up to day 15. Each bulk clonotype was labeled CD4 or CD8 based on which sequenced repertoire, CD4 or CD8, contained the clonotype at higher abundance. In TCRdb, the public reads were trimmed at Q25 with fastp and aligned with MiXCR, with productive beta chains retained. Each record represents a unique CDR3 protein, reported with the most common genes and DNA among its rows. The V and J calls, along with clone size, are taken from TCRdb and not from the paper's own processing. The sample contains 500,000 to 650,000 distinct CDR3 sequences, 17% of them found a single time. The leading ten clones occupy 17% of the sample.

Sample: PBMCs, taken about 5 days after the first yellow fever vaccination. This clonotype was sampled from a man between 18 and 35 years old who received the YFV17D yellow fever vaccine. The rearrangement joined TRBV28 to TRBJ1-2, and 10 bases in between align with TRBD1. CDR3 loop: CAMRDRGAYGYTF. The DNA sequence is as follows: TGTGCCATGAGGGACAGGGGTGCCTATGGCTACACCTTC.